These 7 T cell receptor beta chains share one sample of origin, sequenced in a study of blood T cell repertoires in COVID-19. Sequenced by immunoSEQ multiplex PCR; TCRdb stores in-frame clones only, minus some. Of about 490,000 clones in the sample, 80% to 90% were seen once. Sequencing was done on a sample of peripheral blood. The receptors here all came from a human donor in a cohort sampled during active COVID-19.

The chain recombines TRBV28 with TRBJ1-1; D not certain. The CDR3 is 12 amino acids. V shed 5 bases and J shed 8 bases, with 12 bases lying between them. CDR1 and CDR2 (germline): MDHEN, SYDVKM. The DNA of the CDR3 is TGTGCCAGCAGTCTGGCAGTAGCCGAAGCTTTCTTT. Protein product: CASSLAVAEAFF.

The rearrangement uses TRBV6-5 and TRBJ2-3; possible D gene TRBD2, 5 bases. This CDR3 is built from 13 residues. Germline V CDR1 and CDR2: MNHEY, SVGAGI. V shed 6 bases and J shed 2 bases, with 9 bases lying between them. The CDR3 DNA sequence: TGTGCCAGCAGAGCGGTTAACACAGATACGCAGTATTTT. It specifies CASRAVNTDTQYF.

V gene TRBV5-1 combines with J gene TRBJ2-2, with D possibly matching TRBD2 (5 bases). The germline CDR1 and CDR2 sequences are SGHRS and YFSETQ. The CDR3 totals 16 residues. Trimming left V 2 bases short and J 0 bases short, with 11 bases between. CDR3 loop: CASSFGGLANTGELFF. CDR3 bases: TGCGCCAGCAGCTTTGGCGGACTGGCGAACACCGGGGAGCTGTTTTTT.

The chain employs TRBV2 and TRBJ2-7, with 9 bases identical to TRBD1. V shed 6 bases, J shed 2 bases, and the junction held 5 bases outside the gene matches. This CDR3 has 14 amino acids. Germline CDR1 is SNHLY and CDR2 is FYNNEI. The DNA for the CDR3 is TGTGCCAGCAGCTGGGACAGGGCAGCCTACGAGCAGTACTTC. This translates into CASSWDRAAYEQYF. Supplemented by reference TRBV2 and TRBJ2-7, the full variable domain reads EPEVTQTPSHQVTQMGQEVILRCVPISNHLYFYWYRQILGQKVEFLVSFYNNEISEKSEIFDDQFSVERPDGSNFTLKIRSTKLEDSAMYFCASSWDRAAYEQYFGPGTRLTVT.

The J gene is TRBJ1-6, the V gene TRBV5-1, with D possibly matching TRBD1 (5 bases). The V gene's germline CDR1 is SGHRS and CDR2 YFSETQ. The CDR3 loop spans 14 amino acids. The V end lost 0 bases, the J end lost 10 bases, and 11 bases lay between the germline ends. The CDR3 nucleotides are TGCGCCAGCAGCTTGGACGGGGGAGAATCACCCCTCCACTTT. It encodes CASSLDGGESPLHF.

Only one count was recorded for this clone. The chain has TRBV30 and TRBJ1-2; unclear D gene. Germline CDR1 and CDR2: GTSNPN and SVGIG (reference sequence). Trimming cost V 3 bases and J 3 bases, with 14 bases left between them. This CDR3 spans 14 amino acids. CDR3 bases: TGTGCCTGGAGCGGACTCCGAGCGGACTATGGCTACACCTTC. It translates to CAWSGLRADYGYTF. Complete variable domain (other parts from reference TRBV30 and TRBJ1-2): SQTIHQWPATLVQPVGSPLSLECTVEGTSNPNLYWYRQAAGRGLQLLFYSVGIGQISSEVPQNLSASRPQDRQFILSSKKLLLSDSGFYLCAWSGLRADYGYTFGSGTRLTVV.

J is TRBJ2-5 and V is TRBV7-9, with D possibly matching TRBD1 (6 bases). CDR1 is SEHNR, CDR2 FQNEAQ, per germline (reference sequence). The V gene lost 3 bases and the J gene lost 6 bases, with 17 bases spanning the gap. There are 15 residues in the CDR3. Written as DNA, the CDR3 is TGTGCCAGCAGCTTGTCAGGGGACGGTAGGAAGACCCAGTACTTC. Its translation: CASSLSGDGRKTQYF. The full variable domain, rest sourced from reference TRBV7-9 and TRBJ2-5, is DTGVSQNPRHKITKRGQNVTFRCDPISEHNRLYWYRQTLGQGPEFLTYFQNEAQLEKSRLLSDRFSAERPKGSFSTLEIQRTEQGDSAMYLCASSLSGDGRKTQYFGPGTRLLVL.